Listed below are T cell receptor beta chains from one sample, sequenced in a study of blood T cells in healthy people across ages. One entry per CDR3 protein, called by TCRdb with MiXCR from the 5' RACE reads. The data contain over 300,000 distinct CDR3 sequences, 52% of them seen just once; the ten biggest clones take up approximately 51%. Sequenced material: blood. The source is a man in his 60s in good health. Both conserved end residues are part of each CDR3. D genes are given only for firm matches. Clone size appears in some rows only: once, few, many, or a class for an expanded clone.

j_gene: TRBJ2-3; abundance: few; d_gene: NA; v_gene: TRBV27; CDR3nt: TGTGCCAGCAGTCGTCCGCCCAGGACAGATACGCAGTATTTT; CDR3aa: CASSRPPRTDTQYF
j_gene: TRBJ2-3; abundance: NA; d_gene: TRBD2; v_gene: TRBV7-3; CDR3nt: TGTGCCAGCAGCTTAACGGCTGCGGGAGGGCTCACAGATACGCAGTATTTT; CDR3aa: CASSLTAAGGLTDTQYF
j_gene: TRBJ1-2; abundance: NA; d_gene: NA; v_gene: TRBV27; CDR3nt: TGTGCCACCTCGATTCTAGATGGCTACACCTTC; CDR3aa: CATSILDGYTF
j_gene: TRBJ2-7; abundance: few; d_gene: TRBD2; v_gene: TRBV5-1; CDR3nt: TGCGCCAGCAGCCGGACTAGCGGGATCTACGAGCAGTACTTC; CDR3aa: CASSRTSGIYEQYF
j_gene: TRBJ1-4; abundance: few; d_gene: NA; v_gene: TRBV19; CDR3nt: TGTGCCAGTAGTATCGGGGGAGTCACTAATGAAAAACTGTTTTTT; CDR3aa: CASSIGGVTNEKLFF
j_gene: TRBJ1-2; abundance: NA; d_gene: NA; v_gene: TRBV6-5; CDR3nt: TGTGCCAGCAGTTCACCAGGGAGAACCAACTATGGCTACACCTTC; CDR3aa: CASSSPGRTNYGYTF
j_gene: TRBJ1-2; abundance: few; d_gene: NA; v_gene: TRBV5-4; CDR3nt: TGTGCCAGCAGTGCGCCAGGGTTTAAAGGCTACACCTTC; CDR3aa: CASSAPGFKGYTF
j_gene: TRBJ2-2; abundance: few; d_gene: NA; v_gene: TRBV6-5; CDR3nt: TGTGCCAGCAGTTACGTTGTGCACACCGGGGAGCTGTTTTTT; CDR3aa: CASSYVVHTGELFF
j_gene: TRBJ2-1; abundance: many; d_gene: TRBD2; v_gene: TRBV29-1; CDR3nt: TGCAGCGTTGAAGCGACTAGCAGCGGTGAGCAGTTCTTC; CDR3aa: CSVEATSSGEQFF
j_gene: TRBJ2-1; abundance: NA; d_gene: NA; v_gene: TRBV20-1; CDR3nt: TGCAGTGCTAGAGATCGTGGAGGTAATAATGAGCAGTTCTTC; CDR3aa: CSARDRGGNNEQFF
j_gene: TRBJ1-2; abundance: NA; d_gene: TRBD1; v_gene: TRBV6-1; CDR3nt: TGTGCCAGCGGTGACGCACAGGGGATCGGTGGCTACACCTTC; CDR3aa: CASGDAQGIGGYTF
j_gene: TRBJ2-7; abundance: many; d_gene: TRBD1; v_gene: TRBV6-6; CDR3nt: TGTGCCAGCCTTGACAGGGAAGACTCCTACGAGCAGTACTTC; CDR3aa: CASLDREDSYEQYF
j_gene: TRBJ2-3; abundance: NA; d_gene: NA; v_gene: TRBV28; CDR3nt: TGTGCCAGCAGTGATTCTAGCGCTAGCACAGATACGCAGTATTTT; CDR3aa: CASSDSSASTDTQYF
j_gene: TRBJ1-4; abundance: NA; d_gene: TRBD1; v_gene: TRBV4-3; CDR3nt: TGCGCCAGCAGCCAACACAGGGGCACTAATGAAAAACTGTTTTTT; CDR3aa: CASSQHRGTNEKLFF
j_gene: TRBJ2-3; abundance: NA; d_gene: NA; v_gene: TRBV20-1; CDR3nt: TGCAGTGCTAGTGATTACGTTCGCACAGATACGCAGTATTTT; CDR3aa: CSASDYVRTDTQYF
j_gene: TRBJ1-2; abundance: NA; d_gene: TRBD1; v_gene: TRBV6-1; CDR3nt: TGTGCCAGCAGTGAGGCGGACAGGAAAGGCTACACCTTC; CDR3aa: CASSEADRKGYTF
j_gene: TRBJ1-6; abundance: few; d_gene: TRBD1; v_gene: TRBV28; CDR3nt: TGTGCCAGTGGGACAGGAGGCGAGGGGAATTCGCCCCTCCACTTT; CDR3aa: CASGTGGEGNSPLHF
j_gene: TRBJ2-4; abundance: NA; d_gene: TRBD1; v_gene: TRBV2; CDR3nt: TGTGCCAGCATCCTTATAAGGGGGCGGAACATTCAGTACTTC; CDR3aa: CASILIRGRNIQYF
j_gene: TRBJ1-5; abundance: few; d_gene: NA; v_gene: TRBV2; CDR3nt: TGTGCCAGCAGTGAAGGGACAGAACGTAGCAATCAGCCCCAGCATTTT; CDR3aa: CASSEGTERSNQPQHF
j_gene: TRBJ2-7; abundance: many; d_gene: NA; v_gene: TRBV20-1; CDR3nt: TGCAGTGCCCCCCGGGACACCCACGAGCAGTACTTC; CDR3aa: CSAPRDTHEQYF
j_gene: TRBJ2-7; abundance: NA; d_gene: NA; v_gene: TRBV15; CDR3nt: TGTGCCACCAGCTCCCGACCAGGGGTTGAGCAGTACTTC; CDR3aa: CATSSRPGVEQYF
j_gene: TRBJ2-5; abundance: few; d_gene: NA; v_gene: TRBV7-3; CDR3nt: TGTGCCAGCAGCAGGGGACCACTAAGCCAAGAGACCCAGTACTTC; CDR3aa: CASSRGPLSQETQYF
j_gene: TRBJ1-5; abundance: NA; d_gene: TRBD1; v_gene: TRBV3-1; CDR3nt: TGTGCCAGCAGCCAAGGGCAACAGGGGAGTCAGCCCCAGCATTTT; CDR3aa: CASSQGQQGSQPQHF
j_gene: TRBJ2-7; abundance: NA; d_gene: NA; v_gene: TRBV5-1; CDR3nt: TGCGCCAGCAGCTTGGGGGGAGCGGGCCCCTCCTACGAGCAGTACTTC; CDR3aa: CASSLGGAGPSYEQYF
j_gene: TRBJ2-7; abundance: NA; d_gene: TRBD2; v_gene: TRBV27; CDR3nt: TGTGCCAGCGGGATAACTAGCGGGGCCTACGAGCAGTACTTC; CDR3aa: CASGITSGAYEQYF
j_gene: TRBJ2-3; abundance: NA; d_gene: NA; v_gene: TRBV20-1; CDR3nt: TGCAGTGCTAGAGAGTCGCAGGGACGGGGAGATGCGCAGTATTTT; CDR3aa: CSARESQGRGDAQYF
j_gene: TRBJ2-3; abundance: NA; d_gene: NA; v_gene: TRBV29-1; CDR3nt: TGCAGCGTGGTGTATTGGGGACACAGCACAGATACGCAGTATTTT; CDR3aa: CSVVYWGHSTDTQYF
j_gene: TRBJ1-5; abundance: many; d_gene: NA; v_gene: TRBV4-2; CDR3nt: TGTGCCAGCAGCCCCCGAGGGGGCAATCAGCCCCAGCATTTT; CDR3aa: CASSPRGGNQPQHF
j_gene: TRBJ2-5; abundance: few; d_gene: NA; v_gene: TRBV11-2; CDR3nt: TGTGCCAGCAGGGGGACAACGGGGGAGACCCAGTACTTC; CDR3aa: CASRGTTGETQYF
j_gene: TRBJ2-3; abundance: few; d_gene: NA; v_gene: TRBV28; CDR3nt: TGTGCCAGCAGTCCCCTTGGGGGGATCCTCACAGATACGCAGTATTTT; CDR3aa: CASSPLGGILTDTQYF
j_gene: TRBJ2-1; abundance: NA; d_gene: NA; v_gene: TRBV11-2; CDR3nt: TGTGCCAGCTACCTGGGCCAGGGCATTGAGCAGTTCTTC; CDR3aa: CASYLGQGIEQFF
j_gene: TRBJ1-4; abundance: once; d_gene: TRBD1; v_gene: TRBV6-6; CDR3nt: TGTGCCAACAGACGATGGGAAACAGGGGGCGTTAGACTGTTTTTT; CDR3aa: CANRRWETGGVRLFF
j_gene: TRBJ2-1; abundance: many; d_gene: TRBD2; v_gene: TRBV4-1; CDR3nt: TGCGCCAGCAGCCCGACTAGCGGGGGGCTGGGTGAGCAGTTCTTC; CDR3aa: CASSPTSGGLGEQFF
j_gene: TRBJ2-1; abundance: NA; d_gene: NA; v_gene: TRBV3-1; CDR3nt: TGTGCCAGCAGCCAAGAAGGGGGGGCGGCTGAGCAGTTCTTC; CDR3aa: CASSQEGGAAEQFF
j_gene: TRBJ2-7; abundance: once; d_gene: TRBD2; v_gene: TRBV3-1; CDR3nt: TGTGCCAGCAGCCAAGATTGCCCACTAGCGGGAATCTACGAGCAGTACTTC; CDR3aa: CASSQDCPLAGIYEQYF
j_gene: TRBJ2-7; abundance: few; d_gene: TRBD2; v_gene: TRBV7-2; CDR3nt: TGTGCCAGCAGCCCCCGGACTAGCAGTCCCTACGAGCAGTACTTC; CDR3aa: CASSPRTSSPYEQYF
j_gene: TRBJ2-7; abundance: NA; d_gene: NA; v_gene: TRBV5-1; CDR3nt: TGCGCCAGCGATCCTGGTGGGCTAGCGTTGAGAAGCTCCTACGAGCAGTACTTC; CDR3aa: CASDPGGLALRSSYEQYF
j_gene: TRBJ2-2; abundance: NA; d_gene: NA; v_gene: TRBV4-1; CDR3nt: TGCGCCAGCAGCCAAGAGTCGTCCCACACCGGGGAGCTGTTTTTT; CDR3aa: CASSQESSHTGELFF
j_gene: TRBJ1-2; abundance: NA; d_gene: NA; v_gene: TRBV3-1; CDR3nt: TGTGCCAGCAGAGCTAGCGGGGTAGGCTACACCTTC; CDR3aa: CASRASGVGYTF
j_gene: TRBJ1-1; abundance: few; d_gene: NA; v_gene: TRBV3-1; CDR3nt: TGTGCCAGCAGCCAAGGCAGGAAGGGGAACACTGAAGCTTTCTTT; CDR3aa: CASSQGRKGNTEAFF
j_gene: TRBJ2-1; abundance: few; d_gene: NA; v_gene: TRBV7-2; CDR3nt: TGTGCCAGCAGCTTAGGGCCGTACACCTACAATGAGCAGTTCTTC; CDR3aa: CASSLGPYTYNEQFF
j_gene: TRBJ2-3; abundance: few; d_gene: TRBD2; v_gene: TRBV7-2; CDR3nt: TGTGCCAGCAGCTTAGGACTAGCGGGAGGAGCCGCGTCAGATACGCAGTATTTT; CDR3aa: CASSLGLAGGAASDTQYF
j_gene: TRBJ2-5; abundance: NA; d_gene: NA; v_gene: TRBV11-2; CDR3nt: TGTGCCAGCAGCCCCCTCCCGGCGGGAGAGACCCAGTACTTC; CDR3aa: CASSPLPAGETQYF
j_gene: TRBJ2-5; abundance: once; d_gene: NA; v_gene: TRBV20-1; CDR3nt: TGCAGTGCTCCGGGAGCCAACCAAGAGACCCAGTACTTC; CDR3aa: CSAPGANQETQYF
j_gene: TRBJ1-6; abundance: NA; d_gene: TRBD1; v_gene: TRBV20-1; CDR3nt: TGCAGTGCCGGGGGACAGGCGAAAAATTCACCCTTCCACTTT; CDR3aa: CSAGGQAKNSPFHF
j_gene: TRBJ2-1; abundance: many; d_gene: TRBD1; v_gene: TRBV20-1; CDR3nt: TGCAGTGCTAGAGATCTGGTTATGCCGGGACAGGGGCGTGGGCAGTTCTTC; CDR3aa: CSARDLVMPGQGRGQFF
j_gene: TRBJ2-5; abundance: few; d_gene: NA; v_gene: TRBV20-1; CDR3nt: TGCAGTGCTAGAGCGGTGTCTTTGATCCGTGGGGAGACCCAGTACTTC; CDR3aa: CSARAVSLIRGETQYF
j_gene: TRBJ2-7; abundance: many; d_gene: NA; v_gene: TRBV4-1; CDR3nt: TGTGCCAGCAGTCAGGGTAGCTCCTACGAGCAGTACTTC; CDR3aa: CASSQGSSYEQYF